This passage covers 18 T cell receptor beta chains from one sample sequenced in a study of blood T cells in healthy people across ages (dated by TCRdb to between 2014 and 2017). Receptors were amplified or captured by 5' RACE. Sequencing took place on an Illumina HiSeq 2500. A second PCR of about 7 to 12 cycles was run with a J-beta primer mix and a sample-barcoded 5' primer. TCRdb reanalyzed the raw reads on its own, using fastp at Q25 for trimming and MiXCR for clone calling, and kept in-frame beta chains. Rows merge per CDR3 protein into single entries with the most common DNA and genes. The sample records about 1.4 million distinct CDR3 sequences, 55% to 75% of which are singletons. Of the sample, 6.5% to 8% falls within the top ten clones. The sequencing input was blood. The source is a man between 18 and 29 years old in good health.

The V call is TRBV6-2 or TRBV6-3, the J call TRBJ1-5; D uncertain. CDR3 size: 15 residues. Germline-derived CDR1 and CDR2 are MNHEY and SVGEGT. With 5 bases removed from V and 0 bases from J, the gap between germline ends came to 11 bases. CDR3 region: CASSTPGHSNQPQHF. CDR3 nucleotides: TGTGCCAGCAGTACACCGGGTCATAGCAATCAGCCCCAGCATTTT.

The CDR3, as DNA: TGTGCCAGCAGCCCCGAGAGTGAGACTGAAGCTTTCTTT. This encodes CASSPESETEAFF. This chain joins TRBV11-3 and TRBJ1-1; unclear D gene. Trimming pared 5 bases from V and 5 bases from J, leaving 12 bases between. Germline CDR1 reads SGHNT; CDR2 reads YENEEA. The CDR3 is 13 residues long.

The count of this clonotype is one. V gene TRBV2 combines with J gene TRBJ1-4; 10 bases agree with TRBD1. Per the germline V gene, CDR1 is SNHLY and CDR2 is FYNNEI. Germline trimming cut 6 bases from V and 7 bases from J; bases unmatched to any gene: 8. The CDR3 has 15 residues. The CDR3 DNA sequence: TGTGCCAGCAGCACCACCGGGACAGGGGCTGAAAAACTGTTTTTT. Its translation is CASSTTGTGAEKLFF.

The chain recombines TRBV4-2 with TRBJ1-5; 8 bases match TRBD1. Trimming at V came to 4 bases and at J to 2 bases, leaving 4 bases not matched to a gene. Germline lookup yields CDR1 LGHNA and CDR2 YNFKEQ. The CDR3 runs to 15 residues. This CDR3 reads CASSPSDRGNQPQHF. The CDR3 DNA reads as TGTGCCAGCAGCCCCTCGGACAGGGGCAATCAGCCCCAGCATTTT.

The CDR3 DNA reads TGCAGCGCCCGCGGCAGGGGGCGGGATGAGCAGTTCTTC. Translating gives CSARGRGRDEQFF. The gene calls are TRBV29-1 and TRBJ2-1; 8 bases align to TRBD1. Germline CDR1 and CDR2: SQVTM and ANQGSEA. The CDR3 extends over 13 amino acids. J was trimmed by 8 bases and V by 7 bases; bases with no gene match: 10.

The chain combines TRBV29-1 with TRBJ2-1; TRBD2 matches 11 bases. Germline CDR1 is SQVTM and CDR2 is ANQGSEA. With V trimmed by 7 bases and J by 7 bases, 9 bases remained unmatched. The CDR3 sequence is 14 residues long. This CDR3 reads CSELAGATGNEQFF. CDR3 nucleotides: TGCAGCGAACTAGCGGGAGCCACGGGGAATGAGCAGTTCTTC.

This clonotype was detected only a few times. The gene calls are TRBV30 and TRBJ2-1; a weak D match, TRBD2 (5 bases). Between the trimmed V and J ends, which lost 1 base and 10 bases, there was a span of 11 bases. The length of the CDR3 is 12 residues. Germline values: CDR1 GTSNPN, CDR2 SVGIG (reference sequence). CDR3 in amino acids: CAWSGVGEEQFF. CDR3 nucleotide sequence: TGTGCCTGGAGTGGGGTCGGGGAAGAGCAGTTCTTC.

This clonotype was seen only a few times. The rearrangement links TRBV3-1 to TRBJ2-1; no firm D call. Trimming removed 1 base from V and 4 bases from J, with 11 bases in between. Germline CDR1 LGHDT, CDR2 YNNKEL (reference sequence). The CDR3 contains 15 residues. CDR3 DNA sequence: TGTGCCAGCAGCCAAGTGGCCCATCCTTACAATGAGCAGTTCTTC. Its protein is CASSQVAHPYNEQFF.

The chain recombines TRBV20-1 with TRBJ2-7, with D possibly matching TRBD2 (6 bases). The CDR3 sequence is 15 residues long. The V gene lost 0 bases and the J gene lost 5 bases, with 17 bases spanning the gap. The V gene's germline CDR1 is DFQATT and CDR2 SNEGSKA (reference sequence). The CDR3 DNA sequence: TGCAGTGCTAGAGATTTCGGGGGAGAGCAACACGAGCAGTACTTC. Translated, it gives CSARDFGGEQHEQYF.

This chain uses TRBV12-3 or TRBV12-4 with TRBJ2-1, with 11 bases matching TRBD1. The V segment lost 6 bases and the J segment 7 bases; nucleotides outside the gene matches: 14. The CDR3 covers 17 residues. The CDR3 sequence is CASRLYWGQGEKNEQFF. The DNA for the CDR3 is TGTGCCAGCAGGCTTTACTGGGGACAGGGGGAAAAAAATGAGCAGTTCTTC.

In this sample, this clonotype turned up once. This rearrangement joins TRBV6-5 to TRBJ2-7; D is ambiguous. CDR1 and CDR2 from the germline V gene are MNHEY and SVGAGI. The V and J ends lost 6 bases and 3 bases respectively, with 15 bases between them. The CDR3 consists of 14 residues. In DNA, the CDR3 is TGTGCCAGCAGAGTTACCACGCAGGACTACGAGCAGTACTTC. This codes for CASRVTTQDYEQYF.

This chain joins TRBV4-1 and TRBJ1-2; a weak D match, TRBD1 (6 bases). The ends were cut back, 0 bases at V and 5 bases at J, with 13 bases in the middle. This CDR3 has 15 amino acids. The germline V gene encodes CDR1 MGHRA and CDR2 YSYEKL. CDR3 in amino acids: CASSQESRGRYGYTF. CDR3 DNA sequence: TGCGCCAGCAGCCAAGAAAGCAGGGGTAGATATGGCTACACCTTC.

This clonotype was detected only a few times. V usage is TRBV5-1 and J usage is TRBJ2-7; D possibly corresponds to TRBD1 (5 bases). This CDR3 contains 13 residues. Trimming pared 0 bases from V and 7 bases from J, leaving 11 bases between. Per the germline V gene, CDR1 is SGHRS and CDR2 is YFSETQ. CDR3 DNA: TGCGCCAGCAGCTTGGGACAGAGGCCTGAGCAGTACTTC. This sequence encodes CASSLGQRPEQYF.

V usage is TRBV28 and J usage is TRBJ1-3; 10 bases fit TRBD1. The CDR3 sequence is 15 residues long. With V trimmed by 8 bases and J by 4 bases, 8 bases remained unmatched. CDR1 and CDR2 (germline): MDHEN, SYDVKM. CDR3 nucleotides: TGTGCCAGCGGTGCCGGGACAGGGGAAGGAAACACCATATATTTT. This gives the protein CASGAGTGEGNTIYF.

With respect to this clonotype: A read error may account for a junction end that differs from germline. V gene TRBV5-1 combines with J gene TRBJ1-2; no clear D. The germline gives CDR1 SGHRS, CDR2 YFSETQ. There are 17 residues in the CDR3. CDR3 sequence reads: CASSPRPSLDVNYGYIF. For the CDR3, the DNA is TGCGCCAGCAGCCCTCGACCGAGCCTCGATGTTAACTATGGCTACATCTTC.

This chain connects TRBV29-1 to TRBJ1-2; 7 positions match TRBD1. The V gene's germline CDR1 is SQVTM and CDR2 ANQGSEA. V gave up 4 bases and J gave up 7 bases; unmatched junction bases: 9. The CDR3 contains 13 residues. The CDR3 region has the DNA TGCAGCGTTGGGGGACGGGGGACAGCTGGCTACACCTTC. Encoded protein: CSVGGRGTAGYTF. The whole variable domain, filled in from reference TRBV29-1 and TRBJ1-2, reads SAVISQKPSRDICQRGTSLTIQCQVDSQVTMMFWYRQQPGQSLTLIATANQGSEATYESGFVIDKFPISRPNLTFSTLTVSNMSPEDSSIYLCSVGGRGTAGYTFGSGTRLTVV.

The J gene is TRBJ2-2, the V gene TRBV20-1; possibly TRBD2 for D (5 bases). From germline, CDR1 is DFQATT and CDR2 SNEGSKA (reference sequence). V gave up 3 bases and J gave up 4 bases, with 12 bases separating them. CDR3 length: 14 amino acids. The CDR3 DNA follows: TGCAGTGCTAGGGGAGTCCTCACCACCGGGGAGCTGTTTTTT. Amino acid sequence: CSARGVLTTGELFF.

V and J are TRBV29-1 and TRBJ2-3; TRBD2 matches 8 bases. Germline lookup yields CDR1 SQVTM and CDR2 ANQGSEA. The CDR3 has 15 amino acids. The J segment lost 5 bases and the V segment lost 4 bases, leaving 11 bases of the junction unmatched. The CDR3 region is CSVGWLGLAGDTQYF. The CDR3 nucleotides are TGCAGCGTTGGATGGTTGGGGCTAGCGGGAGATACGCAGTATTTT.